The 18 T cell receptor beta chains below were found in one sample sequenced in a study of spatial heterogeneity in lung cancer. Study-level findings and limits: Tumoral mutation counts were tracked by counts of expanded intratumoral alpha and beta TCRs.

No antigen has been assigned to these receptors. Time point meaning: sample taken at primary tumor resection. TCRdb passed the 5' RACE reads through MiXCR, listing each CDR3 protein once. The table records some 100,000 distinct CDR3 sequences, 4.4% of them present only once. Sequenced material: lung tumor tissue, taken at surgery. The source is a male donor with early-stage non-small cell lung cancer.

This clonotype came up many times. CDR3 region: CASSQSGGERTAFF. Written as DNA, the CDR3 is TGTGCCAGCAGCCAAAGTGGCGGGGAAAGGACAGCTTTCTTT. J is TRBJ1-1 and V is TRBV12-3 or TRBV12-4; D gene uncertain. Trimming removed 6 bases at V and 10 bases at J, with 21 bases between. The CDR3 is made up of 14 amino acids.

This clonotype was recorded only once. A much larger clone lies a single base off, so this may be a read error. The chain couples TRBV3-1 to TRBJ1-5, with TRBD1 identical over 8 bases. The CDR3 covers 16 residues. J was trimmed by 5 bases and V by 3 bases; bases with no gene match: 9. Germline-derived CDR1 and CDR2 are LGHDT and YNNKEL (reference sequence). CDR3 nucleotide sequence: TGTGCCAGCAGCCACTCCAGGGGGCTTGGAGATCAGCCCCAGCATTTT. Translating gives CASSHSRGLGDQPQHF.

This clonotype was counted a few times. J is TRBJ2-1 and V is TRBV24-1, with D unclear. The CDR3 contains 18 residues. The V gene's germline CDR1 is KGHDR and CDR2 SFDVKD. Trimming left V 1 base short and J 4 bases short, with 19 bases between. DNA of the CDR3: TGTGCCACCAGTGATTTCAGCACTGGTGCCGGCCCATACAATGAGCAGTTCTTC. It encodes CATSDFSTGAGPYNEQFF.

Many counts were recorded for this clonotype. This sequence joins TRBV6-5 and TRBJ2-2; 7 bases are shared with TRBD2. CDR1 is MNHEY, CDR2 SVGAGI, per germline. The trim removed 8 bases at V and 0 bases at J, leaving 3 bases unmatched. This CDR3 contains 14 residues. As DNA, the CDR3 is TGTGCCAGCCGGGGACTACCGAACACCGGGGAGCTGTTTTTT. Protein: CASRGLPNTGELFF.

The table lists this clonotype with many counts. The chain recombines TRBV12-3 or TRBV12-4 with TRBJ2-1; the D gene could be TRBD1 or TRBD2 (5 bases each). This CDR3 is 13 amino acids long. Trimming removed 3 bases from V and 5 bases from J, with 8 bases in between. The CDR3 region has the DNA TGTGCCAGCAGTTTCGGGGACGACAATGAGCAGTTCTTC. It codes for CASSFGDDNEQFF.

This clonotype showed up many times. V and J are TRBV11-2 and TRBJ2-3; D is uncertain. With 1 base removed from V and 13 bases from J, the gap between germline ends came to 15 bases. The CDR3 length is 13 residues. Germline assignment: CDR1 SGHAT and CDR2 FQNNGV. This CDR3 reads CASSLGGQPREYF. In DNA form, the CDR3 reads TGTGCCAGCAGCTTAGGCGGTCAACCGAGAGAGTATTTT.

This clonotype appeared many times. The chain carries TRBV7-9 and TRBJ1-5; 7 bases agree with TRBD1. In germline, CDR1 is SEHNR, CDR2 FQNEAQ (reference sequence). The length of the CDR3 is 14 residues. J was trimmed by 2 bases and V by 5 bases; bases with no gene match: 3. In DNA, the CDR3 is TGTGCCAGCAGCCAGGGGGGTGGCAATCAGCCCCAGCATTTT. Residues: CASSQGGGNQPQHF.

The V gene is TRBV28, the J gene TRBJ1-5; D unresolved. The CDR3 runs to 15 residues. Trimming removed 2 bases at V and 4 bases at J, with 12 bases between. Germline V gene lookup returns CDR1 MDHEN and CDR2 SYDVKM. CDR3 region: CASSLKEDGNQPQHF. The CDR3 DNA sequence: TGTGCCAGCAGTTTAAAGGAGGACGGTAATCAGCCCCAGCATTTT.

This clonotype was seen many times. The rearrangement links TRBV6-6 to TRBJ1-5, with 7 bases identical to TRBD1. The V gene end was trimmed by 4 bases and the J gene end by 16 bases; junction bases not matched to a gene: 7. The CDR3 covers 11 residues. From germline, CDR1 is MNHNY and CDR2 SVGAGI (reference sequence). The CDR3 loop reads CASSSGTELHF. As DNA, the CDR3 is TGTGCCAGCAGTTCCGGGACAGAACTTCATTTT.

This clonotype has ten or more counts. V usage is TRBV12-3 or TRBV12-4 and J usage is TRBJ2-3, with D unclear. V lost 0 bases and J 4 bases, leaving 5 bases between the germline ends. The CDR3 is 13 residues long. CDR3 nucleotides: TGTGCCAGCAGTTTAGCGGCTTCAGATACGCAGTATTTT. This gives the protein CASSLAASDTQYF.

The chain employs TRBV28 and TRBJ2-1; D gene unclear. The ends were cut back, 0 bases at V and 7 bases at J, with 7 bases in the middle. In germline, CDR1 is MDHEN, CDR2 SYDVKM. The CDR3 is 13 amino acids. The chain's CDR3 is CASSLWGRNEQFF. Written as DNA, the CDR3 is TGTGCCAGCAGTTTATGGGGAAGGAATGAGCAGTTCTTC.

This clonotype came up many times. The rearrangement uses TRBV9 and TRBJ2-1; TRBD1 matches 8 bases. CDR3 length equals 16 residues. V trimming: 4 bases; J trimming: 5 bases; junction bases outside the gene matches: 11. Germline V gene sequence: CDR1 SGDLS, CDR2 YYNGEE. Written as DNA, the CDR3 is TGTGCCAGCAGCCGTAGGTCCGGGACAGGTCACAATGAGCAGTTCTTC. Its translation: CASSRRSGTGHNEQFF.

In this sample, this clonotype turned up many times. The J gene is TRBJ2-1, the V gene TRBV11-2; D perhaps matches TRBD2 (5 bases). V was cut by 5 bases and J by 0 bases, with 11 bases left in between. The germline CDR1 and CDR2 sequences are SGHAT and FQNNGV. The length of the CDR3 is 15 residues. CDR3 protein: CASSPVRGSYNEQFF. The CDR3 DNA follows: TGTGCCAGCAGCCCAGTCCGGGGCTCCTACAATGAGCAGTTCTTC.

This clonotype was counted a few times. The V call is TRBV7-9, the J call TRBJ1-4, with 9 bases matching TRBD1. Germline loops: CDR1 SEHNR, CDR2 FQNEAQ (reference sequence). Trimming took 2 bases from V and 8 from J; bases not matched to a gene: 12. CDR3 length: 17 amino acids. CDR3 residues: CASSLTSGTGTGEKLFF. CDR3 nucleotide sequence: TGTGCCAGCAGCTTAACGTCCGGGACAGGGACCGGAGAAAAACTGTTTTTT.

This clonotype has at least ten counts. V usage is TRBV12-3 or TRBV12-4 and J usage is TRBJ2-7, with D uncertain. Trimming cost V 3 bases and J 1 base, with 7 bases left between them. The CDR3 length is 13 residues. The CDR3 loop reads CASSFSYSYEQYF. As DNA, the CDR3 is TGTGCCAGCAGTTTTAGCTATTCCTACGAGCAGTACTTC.

This clonotype has a count of ten or more. The V gene is TRBV4-1, the J gene TRBJ1-4, with D possibly matching TRBD1 (5 bases). Germline V CDR1 and CDR2: MGHRA, YSYEKL. V was cut by 1 base and J by 0 bases, with 12 bases left in between. There are 17 residues in the CDR3. CDR3 sequence reads: CASSQGGTVATNEKLFF. Here the CDR3 DNA reads TGCGCCAGCAGCCAAGGCGGGACGGTTGCAACTAATGAAAAACTGTTTTTT.

This clonotype was seen repeatedly, ten times or more. This sequence joins TRBV12-3 or TRBV12-4 and TRBJ2-1, with D perhaps matching TRBD2 (7 bases). V was shortened by 0 bases and J by 6 bases, with 18 bases between the two germline ends. This CDR3 contains 17 residues. For the CDR3, the DNA is TGTGCCAGCAGTTTAGCGCGGGGGCTAGGAGAAACCAATGAGCAGTTCTTC. Residues: CASSLARGLGETNEQFF.

This clonotype came up many times. The chain combines TRBV6-2 or TRBV6-3 with TRBJ2-5; TRBD1 or TRBD2 may be the D gene (6 bases each). The V gene's germline CDR1 is MNHEY and CDR2 SVGEGT. Trimming took off 9 bases at V and 6 bases at J, with 23 bases between the two ends. The CDR3 runs 15 residues. CDR3 amino acids: CASQIQGTSLQTQYF. CDR3 sequence (DNA): TGTGCCAGTCAGATTCAGGGGACTTCGTTACAGACCCAGTACTTC.